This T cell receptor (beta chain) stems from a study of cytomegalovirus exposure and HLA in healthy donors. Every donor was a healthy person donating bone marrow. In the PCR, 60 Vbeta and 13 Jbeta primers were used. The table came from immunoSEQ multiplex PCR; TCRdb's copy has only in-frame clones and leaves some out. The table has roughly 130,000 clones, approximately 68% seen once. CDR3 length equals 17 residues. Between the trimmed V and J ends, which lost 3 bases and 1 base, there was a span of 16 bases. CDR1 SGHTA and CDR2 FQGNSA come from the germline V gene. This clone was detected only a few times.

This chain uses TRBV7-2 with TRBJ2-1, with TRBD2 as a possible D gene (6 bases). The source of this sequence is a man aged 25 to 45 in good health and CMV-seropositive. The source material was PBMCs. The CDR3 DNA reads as TGTGCCAGCAGCTTCCCCGCGGCTAGCGCATCCTACAATGAGCAGTTCTTC. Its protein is CASSFPAASASYNEQFF.